The clone carrying this TCR beta chain appeared a single time. Its target is unknown. Noted treatment: oral pan-JAK inhibitor, 5-10 mg twice daily. This record comes from a study of CD8+ T cells in alopecia areata. The study, taken as a whole, reports: The study found that many expanded lesional clones persisted in scalp and blood during tofacitinib.

The authors extracted RNA and reverse transcribed it into cDNA as the sequencing template. Profiled with immunoSEQ multiplex PCR; TCRdb holds only in-frame clones, not every one. The data contain a few hundred thousand clones, 60% of them seen just once; the ten biggest clones take up 0.75% to 0.95%. In germline, CDR1 is LGHNA, CDR2 YNFKEQ. CDR3 length equals 16 residues. Losses at the gene ends were 0 bases for V and 6 bases for J; bases not matched to a gene: 11. This chain connects TRBV4-2 to TRBJ2-7; 7 bases are a match to TRBD1. Source: CD4+ T cells sorted from blood, taken at roughly week 52, from a patient treated with tofacitinib. The clonotype was recovered from a human donor with alopecia areata. As DNA, the CDR3 is TGTGCCAGCAGCCAAGATTTAAGGGGGCCCATTACCGAGCAGTACTTC. This sequence encodes CASSQDLRGPITEQYF.